The TCR beta chain under discussion was sequenced for a study of cytomegalovirus exposure and HLA in healthy donors. Study-level information: A preliminary data release comprised approximately 85 million unique TCRs obtained from HLA-typed donors. Study conclusions and caveats: According to a later analysis, donors in an Asian-associated ancestry cluster reportedly had fewer N-insertions than the approximately 730-donor mean. Later on, analysis showed that most CMV-associated TCR beta chains appeared to be HLA-restricted.

Healthy donors of bone marrow made up the group. As for this clone: The antigen remains undetermined.

The V end was cut by 1 base, the J end by 6 bases, with 17 bases between. Germline CDR1 SGHDT, CDR2 YYEEEE. CDR3 length: 16 amino acids. The PCR was carried out with 60 Vbeta primers and 13 Jbeta primers. The data were produced by immunoSEQ multiplex PCR, yet TCRdb's version contains in-frame clones alone and is incomplete. This sample's clone table lists 120,000 to 150,000 clones. The chain uses TRBV5-6 and TRBJ2-1; TRBD2 might be the D (6 bases). The TCR originated in a woman aged 18-30 years in good health and CMV-seronegative. The sequenced sample consisted of PBMCs. The CDR3 sequence: CASSLYAGSLFNEQFF. Here the CDR3 DNA reads TGTGCCAGCAGCTTGTATGCGGGGTCCCTTTTCAATGAGCAGTTCTTC. Combining the CDR3 with reference TRBV5-6 and TRBJ2-1 gives the whole variable domain DAGVTQSPTHLIKTRGQQVTLRCSPKSGHDTVSWYQQALGQGPQFIFQYYEEEERQRGNFPDRFSGHQFPNYSSELNVNALLLGDSALYLCASSLYAGSLFNEQFFGPGTRLTVL.